This is a list of T cell receptor beta chains from one sample in a study of T cells in localized non-small cell lung cancer. Repertoires were generated with immunoSEQ multiplex PCR, while TCRdb's copy carries only in-frame clones and drops some. The table has tens of thousands of clones, approximately 90% seen once. The sequencing used peripheral blood mononuclear cells, collected before any cancer treatment. These receptors were collected from a female donor of 60 years or more with stage II lung adenocarcinoma. Both conserved end residues are part of each CDR3. D genes are given only for firm matches. Some rows mark clone size as missing; the rest say once, few, many or name a class of expanded clone.

clone size	J gene	D gene	V gene	CDR3 length	CDR3 DNA	CDR3 protein
few	TRBJ1-2	TRBD1	TRBV27	15	TGTGCCAGTCGGCTACAGGCACAGGGGGCCGGTGGCTACACCTTC	CASRLQAQGAGGYTF
once	TRBJ2-3	-	TRBV19	14	TGTGCCAGTAGTAACACCGCCATCACAGATACGCAGTATTTT	CASSNTAITDTQYF
-	TRBJ1-3	-	TRBV5-5	15	TGTGCCAGCAGCTTGGCTGTAGCTCAAGAAAACACCATATATTTT	CASSLAVAQENTIYF
-	TRBJ2-3	TRBD1	TRBV4-3	16	TGCGCCAGCAGCCGTCAGCACCGACAGGGGTTTAGTAGGCAGTATTTT	CASSRQHRQGFSRQYF
-	TRBJ2-1	-	TRBV5-4	16	TGTGCCAGCAGACTCGGGTCAGGGGTTTTGTACAATGAGCAGTTCTTC	CASRLGSGVLYNEQFF
-	TRBJ2-1	TRBD2	TRBV9	15	TGTGCCAGCACCTCATTAGCGGGAGGGACCAATGAGCAGTTCTTC	CASTSLAGGTNEQFF
-	TRBJ2-2	TRBD2	TRBV28	16	TGTGCCAGCAGTTCCGCCGGACTAGGTTCGCCCGGGGAGCTGTTTTTT	CASSSAGLGSPGELFF
-	TRBJ1-4	-	TRBV4-1	15	TGCGCCAGCGTGCTGTCTCATGCAACTAATGAAAAACTGTTTTTT	CASVLSHATNEKLFF
few	TRBJ1-5	-	TRBV28	13	TGTGCCAGCAGCCCGAGCGGCAATCAGCCCCAGCATTTT	CASSPSGNQPQHF
-	TRBJ1-1	-	TRBV30	13	TGTGCCTGGAGTGGGCAGCCGAACACTGAAGCTTTCTTT	CAWSGQPNTEAFF
-	TRBJ2-1	TRBD2	TRBV4-1	15	TGCGCCAGCAGCCAAGCTTCCGGGACTATTAATGAGCAGTTCTTC	CASSQASGTINEQFF
few	TRBJ1-1	TRBD1	TRBV14	16	TGTGCCAGCAGCCTTTTGACAGGGGCCATGAACACTGAAGCTTTCTTT	CASSLLTGAMNTEAFF
-	TRBJ1-1	-	TRBV4-3	14	TGCGCCAGCAGCCAAGATTGGGGAGGCACTGAAGCTTTCTTT	CASSQDWGGTEAFF
-	TRBJ2-2	-	TRBV6-5	14	TGTGCCTCTTCTTGGCTGGGGGGCGCCGGGGAGCTGTTTTTT	CASSWLGGAGELFF
-	TRBJ1-4	-	TRBV5-4	16	TGTGCCAGCAGCTTTCGACAGGCTGCAACTAATGAAAAACTGTTTTTT	CASSFRQAATNEKLFF
once	TRBJ2-1	TRBD1	TRBV2	15	TGTGCCAGCAGGAAAACAGGGGATTACTACAATGAGCAGTTCTTC	CASRKTGDYYNEQFF
once	TRBJ1-4	-	TRBV7-2	14	TGTGCCAGCAAATATCAGGGAACTAATGAAAAACTGTTTTTT	CASKYQGTNEKLFF
once	TRBJ2-7	-	TRBV25-1	15	TGTGCCAGCAGGCCAAAGGGAGACGGCTCCTACGAGCAGTACTTC	CASRPKGDGSYEQYF
-	TRBJ1-4	-	TRBV14	11	TGTGCCAGCAGCCAGCAAGGGAAACTGTTTTTT	CASSQQGKLFF
-	TRBJ1-3	-	TRBV6-5	14	TGTGCCAGCAGTTCACGACAGAGAGGAAACACCATATATTTT	CASSSRQRGNTIYF
-	TRBJ1-1	-	TRBV5-6	12	TGTGCCAGCAGCTTTTATGGGACTGAAGCTTTCTTT	CASSFYGTEAFF
-	TRBJ2-2	-	TRBV11-2	15	TGTGCCAGCAGCTTAAACGTCAGGGGCACCGGGGAGCTGTTTTTT	CASSLNVRGTGELFF
-	TRBJ1-4	-	TRBV4-3	18	TGCGCCAGCAGCCAAGGGGGCCCTCGGCAGGGAGCTAATGAAAAACTGTTTTTT	CASSQGGPRQGANEKLFF
once	TRBJ1-1	-	TRBV15	15	TGTGCCACCAGCAGAGGGGTGGTAGGGGGCACTGAAGCTTTCTTT	CATSRGVVGGTEAFF
-	TRBJ2-3	-	TRBV5-1	14	TGCGCCAGCAGCCCCATGAACTCTGGCGATACGCAGTATTTT	CASSPMNSGDTQYF
-	TRBJ1-1	-	TRBV7-3	14	TGTGCCAGCAGTCCCGTGGGGGGTGGCACTGAAGCTTTCTTT	CASSPVGGGTEAFF
-	TRBJ1-5	-	TRBV5-1	15	TGCGCCAGCAGCTTAGGTGACGGTAAAAATCAGCCCCAGCATTTT	CASSLGDGKNQPQHF
-	TRBJ1-2	TRBD1	TRBV29-1	14	TGCAGCGTTGTGGAAGGGACAGGCGGCTATGGCTACACCTTC	CSVVEGTGGYGYTF
few	TRBJ2-3	-	TRBV5-4	15	TGTGCCAGCAGCCCGGGACATATGGGCACAGATACGCAGTATTTT	CASSPGHMGTDTQYF
-	TRBJ1-6	-	TRBV4-2	17	TGTGCCAGCAGCCTACGACCGGAGAGCTCCTATAATTCACCCCTCCACTTT	CASSLRPESSYNSPLHF
-	TRBJ2-7	TRBD1	TRBV28	14	TGTGCCAGCAGTTTATCGGGACAGGGGTCGTTGCGGTACTTC	CASSLSGQGSLRYF
once	TRBJ1-4	-	TRBV18	15	TGTGCCAGCTCACAGGGTTCAGCAACTAATGAAAAACTGTTTTTT	CASSQGSATNEKLFF
-	TRBJ2-1	-	TRBV19	17	TGTGCCAGTAGTTTCCGTCCCAGGGTAAGCTCCTACAATGAGCAGTTCTTC	CASSFRPRVSSYNEQFF
-	TRBJ2-7	TRBD2	TRBV5-6	14	TGTGCCACCATGGAGGCGGGGGTAGCCTACGAGCAGTACTTC	CATMEAGVAYEQYF
-	TRBJ1-1	-	TRBV27	13	TGTGCCAGCAGTTTTTCAGGGTCAACTGAAGCTTTCTTT	CASSFSGSTEAFF
-	TRBJ2-1	-	TRBV30	13	TGTGCCTGGAGTATAGGGGCGGACAATGAGCAGTTCTTC	CAWSIGADNEQFF
few	TRBJ2-1	-	TRBV7-9	15	TGTGCCAGCAGCTTAGGCCAGGGGGGCTACAATGAGCAGTTCTTC	CASSLGQGGYNEQFF
-	TRBJ1-4	-	TRBV15	16	TGTGCCACCAGCAGAGAGGCGCCGATGATTAATGAAAAACTGTTTTTT	CATSREAPMINEKLFF
-	TRBJ1-2	-	TRBV28	14	TGTGCCAGCACCGACAGTTTTACTAACTATGGCTACACCTTC	CASTDSFTNYGYTF
-	TRBJ2-5	-	TRBV19	18	TGTGCCAGTAGTATAGTCGGTGTCGGTCTAGGCCGGCGGGAGACCCAGTACTTC	CASSIVGVGLGRRETQYF
-	TRBJ1-1	-	TRBV4-3	15	TGCGCCAGCAGCACCTCGAGGGTGGGCGGGACTGAAGCTTTCTTT	CASSTSRVGGTEAFF
-	TRBJ1-5	-	TRBV27	13	TGTGCCAGCAGTTTATCCCGAGATCAGCCCCAGCATTTT	CASSLSRDQPQHF
-	TRBJ1-3	-	TRBV5-4	16	TGTGCCAGCAGCTTGCCGGGGCCACTCTCTGGAAACACCATATATTTT	CASSLPGPLSGNTIYF
-	TRBJ2-2	-	TRBV10-3	14	TGTGCCATCCCAAACGCCCGGGGAATCGGGGAGCTGTTTTTT	CAIPNARGIGELFF
-	TRBJ1-1	-	TRBV7-2	14	TGTGCCAGCAGCTCCTGGGGGGGTTTCACTGAAGCTTTCTTT	CASSSWGGFTEAFF
-	TRBJ2-3	-	TRBV27	14	TGTGCCAGCCGCCCTTCGGGGGCCACAGATACGCAGTATTTT	CASRPSGATDTQYF
-	TRBJ2-3	-	TRBV7-9	15	TGTGCCAGCAGCTTATTGGTAGGGGGGACAGATACGCAGTATTTT	CASSLLVGGTDTQYF
-	TRBJ2-3	TRBD2	TRBV7-9	16	TGTGCCAGCAGCCCCGGACTAGCGGGAAGCACAGATACGCAGTATTTT	CASSPGLAGSTDTQYF
-	TRBJ1-2	-	TRBV19	14	TGTGCCAGTAGTTTGGCCCAGGGTCCCTATGGCTACACCTTC	CASSLAQGPYGYTF
-	TRBJ1-5	-	TRBV6-6	14	TGTGCCAGCTCGCGTAGCGGCTTCAATCAGCCCCAGCATTTT	CASSRSGFNQPQHF
-	TRBJ1-2	-	TRBV30	11	TGTGCCTGGAGTCCGAAAGGGGCCTACACCTTC	CAWSPKGAYTF
-	TRBJ1-4	TRBD1	TRBV5-1	15	TGCGCCAGCAGCTCGCAACAGGGGGCGGGTGAAAAACTGTTTTTT	CASSSQQGAGEKLFF
-	TRBJ1-6	TRBD1	TRBV28	16	TGTGCCAGCAGTTTAGTTACCGGGACAGGGAATTCACCCCTCCACTTT	CASSLVTGTGNSPLHF
-	TRBJ2-7	-	TRBV5-6	13	TGTGCCAGCAGCTGGACAGCTCGCGACGAGCAGTACTTC	CASSWTARDEQYF
-	TRBJ2-3	-	TRBV5-1	16	TGCGCCAGCAGGAGGGACCAAACCCCTAGCACAGATACGCAGTATTTT	CASRRDQTPSTDTQYF
-	TRBJ1-5	-	TRBV19	15	TGTGCCAGTACACTTGGGAGGGGACGCAATCAGCCCCAGCATTTT	CASTLGRGRNQPQHF
-	TRBJ2-7	-	TRBV6-5	16	TGTGCCAGCAGTTTCGACCCAGGAGGGGTCCCCTACGAGCAGTACTTC	CASSFDPGGVPYEQYF
-	TRBJ1-1	-	TRBV18	14	TGTGCCAGCTCACCGTTAACAGCGAACACTGAAGCTTTCTTT	CASSPLTANTEAFF
once	TRBJ1-4	TRBD1	TRBV30	15	TGTGCCTCGACAGGGCTTGGAGCAACTAATGAAAAACTGTTTTTT	CASTGLGATNEKLFF
-	TRBJ2-1	TRBD2	TRBV9	17	TGTGCCAGCAGCGTAGTGGCTAGCGGGAGGGGGTACAATGAGCAGTTCTTC	CASSVVASGRGYNEQFF